The T cell receptor beta chain described here comes from a study of cytomegalovirus exposure and HLA in healthy donors. Broader study findings: As a later analysis revealed, the rate of TCR association differed by HLA locus, with DRB1 most and HLA-C fewest. In an earlier analysis, productive rearrangement rates for most beta V segments clustered near 87% or 30%. The later analysis indicated that the majority of CMV-associated TCR beta chains appeared HLA-restricted.

As to this clone: Its matching antigen is unknown.

Researchers ran the PCR with 60 Vbeta and 13 Jbeta primers. Measured with immunoSEQ multiplex PCR; TCRdb has only the in-frame clones, and not every one. The repertoire has roughly 150,000 clones, around 79% of them found once; the top ten carry about 5.6%. This TCR came from a man aged 25-45 years in good health and CMV-seropositive. What was sequenced was PBMCs.

The CDR3 reads CASSPGPVLEKLFF. The CDR3 DNA follows: TGCGCCAGCAGCCCAGGGCCAGTTCTGGAAAAACTGTTTTTT. J is TRBJ1-4 and V is TRBV5-1; tentative D call: TRBD1 (5 bases). CDR3 length: 14 residues. The V and J ends lost 4 bases and 8 bases respectively, with 15 bases between them. Germline V CDR1 and CDR2: SGHRS, YFSETQ.